The sequence of this T cell receptor (beta chain) was determined in a study of blood T cell repertoires in COVID-19. Across the whole study: Italy, Spain and the United States were the sources of the convalescent and acute COVID-19 samples. T cells, B-cell-depleted T cells, or PBMCs supplied cDNA or gDNA.

In its sample, this clone was seen a few times. The CDR3 loop spans 14 amino acids. Trimming removed 1 base from V and 4 bases from J, with 10 bases in between. Germline CDR1 reads KGHSH; CDR2 reads LQKENI. In the source study's methods: Counts of nucleated cells, estimated from reference gene primer amplification, were obtained. Sequencing used immunoSEQ multiplex PCR; TCRdb keeps in-frame clones, though not all of them. The DNA gave D and trimming, while V, J and clone size come from that table. The repertoire holds about 190,000 clones, roughly 80% seen once, with about 6% in the top ten. The origin of this receptor is a woman between 40 and 50 years old with acute or convalescent COVID-19. The rearrangement links TRBV18 to TRBJ1-1; D call uncertain. Sequencing was performed on peripheral blood. In DNA, the CDR3 is TGTGCCAGCTCACCACTAGGAGGCGGCACTGAAGCTTTCTTT. It is translated as CASSPLGGGTEAFF.